This T cell receptor (beta chain) was identified during a study of PD-1 blockade in mismatch repair-deficient tumors. This clone was counted a few times. The same CDR3 also results from other DNA sequences found in this sample. Profiled with immunoSEQ multiplex PCR; TCRdb holds only in-frame clones, not every one. The sample carries fewer than 50,000 clones, 70% to 80% recorded once. CDR1 GTSNPN and CDR2 SVGIG come from the germline V gene (reference sequence). The CDR3 spans 12 residues. V dropped 0 bases and J dropped 3 bases, with 6 bases sitting between them. Specimen: peripheral blood, collected 4 weeks after starting pembrolizumab. V gene TRBV30 combines with J gene TRBJ2-7, with D tentatively TRBD1 (5 bases). The receptor comes from an adult with mismatch repair-deficient cancer. The CDR3 DNA reads TGTGCCTGGAGTGTAAGGGGCTACGAGCAGTACTTC. It is translated as CAWSVRGYEQYF. Drawing the rest from reference TRBV30 and TRBJ2-7, the complete variable domain is SQTIHQWPATLVQPVGSPLSLECTVEGTSNPNLYWYRQAAGRGLQLLFYSVGIGQISSEVPQNLSASRPQDRQFILSSKKLLLSDSGFYLCAWSVRGYEQYFGPGTRLTVT.